This T cell receptor (beta chain) originates from a study of T cells in tumors after PD-1 blockade (dated 2019 in TCRdb). In terms of the full investigation: Patients with prior checkpoint blockade, systemic immunosuppressant use, or recent radiotherapy or other anti-cancer therapy within 4 weeks were excluded. Pembrolizumab 200 mg every 3 weeks or cemiplimab 350 mg every 2 weeks was administered to patients. While on anti-PD-1 treatment, some of the patients also continued taking daily vismodegib 150 mg. Tumor samples averaged roughly 24,000 TCR templates (range about 554-99,264) and around 5,900 unique clonotypes, about 20-fold deeper than single-cell TCR sequencing. Using site-matched tumors from BCC or SCC patients sampled before and after anti-PD-1 therapy, the study carried out paired single-cell RNA and TCR sequencing. RECIST version 1.1 was used to evaluate clinical response. Beyond this particular receptor, the publication reports: Clonal replacement was observed only between pre- and post-treatment samples and not between two pre-treatment samples, a pattern that was regarded as arguing against biopsy timing or location artifacts. About 41% of tumor TCR clonotypes were detected in blood, and some novel exhausted tumor clones were observed in pre-treatment blood, which was taken as suggesting peripheral recruitment. Where the novel T cell clones came from was not identified, and possible sources could include lymphoid organs or rare unexpanded clones inside the tumor or in the tumor periphery. Exhausted CD8+ clones expanded after therapy were found to be mostly novel clonotypes undetected pre-treatment, suggesting clonal replacement rather than reinvigoration of pre-existing clones.

As to this clone: Its antigen specificity is not known. Within one base of it there is no much larger clone, and no base qualities were kept.

This sample's time point label indicates: second of two pre-therapy site-matched biopsies around 2 months apart. The tumor biopsies were site-matched, meaning the biopsies were taken from the same primary tumor before and after PD-1 blockade. For bulk TCRbeta sequencing, genomic DNA was extracted from tumor biopsies or peripheral blood, and input amounts ranged from about 600 ng to 6,500 ng. To increase sensitivity for rare clonotypes compared with single-cell TCR sequencing, remaining biopsy material was subjected to bulk TCRbeta sequencing. Every patient had histologically proven advanced or metastatic basal or squamous cell carcinoma and was a poor candidate for surgical resection. The basal cell carcinoma cohort comprised roughly twelve patients, of whom several had bulk tumor TCR sequencing. Fresh biopsies came from the site of the primary tumor, and part of the tissue was kept in RNAlater for exome and bulk TCR sequencing.

Clipping removes 4 bases from V and 5 bases from J, with 8 as the unmatched junction base count. The CDR3 measures 16 amino acids from cysteine to phenylalanine. CDR3 DNA is the only sequence kept; it has 48 bases, read in frame from the first base. From the germline V gene, CDR1 is MNHNS and CDR2 is SASEGT. Deep TCRbeta sequencing was performed with the immunoSEQ platform. The paper's processing steps were these. For further analysis, only productive rearrangements were exported out of the immunoSEQ Analyzer. A two-sided binomial test with a Bonferroni-corrected P below 0.01 was used to call clones that significantly expanded or contracted between timepoints. Bulk TCRbeta clonotypes were assigned T cell phenotypes by matching to single-cell RNA+TCR-seq clones sharing the same TCRbeta sequence. Clone enrichment in tumor was calculated as tumor frequency divided by PBMC frequency from bulk TCR sequencing. GLIPH was used to sort TCRs into specificity groups, which are clusters of distinct TCRs that likely recognize common antigens through shared CDR3 motifs. TCRdb provides this immuneACCESS table in a form limited to in-frame rearrangements. Some clones are lacking; in checked studies, under half of them reflect an unresolved V gene, and why the rest are absent is not known. V and J calls and clone size are copied from that table; D and trimming were computed from the DNA. The sample includes more than 1,500 clones, with 74% observed a single time. The top ten hold approximately 12% of the sample.

The sequences come from tumor tissue, collected before anti-PD-1 treatment. This clonotype was sampled from a human donor with basal cell carcinoma. The V and J genes are TRBV6-1 and TRBJ2-1; 10 junctional bases match TRBD1. The bases read TGTGCCAGCAGTGGAAGTCGGGGACAGGGGAACAATGAGCAGTTCTTC. Translation gives CASSGSRGQGNNEQFF.